The 27 T cell receptor beta chains given below trace back to one sample, sequenced in a study of T cell responses to AZD1222 COVID-19 vaccine. TCRdb's table, derived via immunoSEQ multiplex PCR, lists solely in-frame clones and lacks some. The table records fewer than 150,000 clones, 88% of them present only once. Sequences were derived from peripheral blood, sampled on day 0 of AZD1222 vaccination. These receptors originate from an adult in good health.

J is TRBJ1-5 and V is TRBV18, with D perhaps matching TRBD1 (5 bases). This CDR3 contains 16 residues. The V gene's germline CDR1 is KGHSH and CDR2 LQKENI. Trimming removed 5 bases from V and 0 bases from J, with 14 bases in between. CDR3 region: CASSTTGANSNQPQHF. DNA for the CDR3: TGTGCCAGCTCAACCACAGGCGCTAATAGCAATCAGCCCCAGCATTTT.

In its sample, this clone was seen once. V is TRBV29-1 and J is TRBJ1-2; D not resolved. The CDR3 has 14 amino acids. With 4 bases removed from V and 7 bases from J, the gap between germline ends came to 19 bases. Germline loops: CDR1 SQVTM, CDR2 ANQGSEA. CDR3 amino acids: CSVVDGGFVSGYTF. The CDR3 DNA is TGCAGCGTTGTCGACGGAGGGTTTGTCTCTGGCTACACCTTC.

CDR3 sequence: CASSLFGQGPENTIYF. The CDR3 DNA follows: TGCGCCAGCAGCTTGTTCGGTCAGGGGCCTGAAAACACCATATATTTT. This sequence joins TRBV5-1 and TRBJ1-3; D may be TRBD1 (6 bases). From germline, CDR1 is SGHRS and CDR2 YFSETQ. Trimming took off 1 base at V and 6 bases at J, with 17 bases between the two ends. The CDR3 is 16 residues long.

This chain links TRBV7-2 with TRBJ1-5; D possibly corresponds to TRBD1 (6 bases). This CDR3 is built from 12 residues. Trimming removed 5 bases from V and 5 bases from J, with 7 bases in between. Germline CDR1 reads SGHTA; CDR2 reads FQGNSA. The CDR3 DNA follows: TGTGCCAGCAGCAACAGGGATCAGCCCCAGCATTTT. This sequence encodes CASSNRDQPQHF.

The chain uses TRBV5-1 and TRBJ2-2; D uncertain. Germline values: CDR1 SGHRS, CDR2 YFSETQ. The CDR3 is 15 residues long. V lost 4 bases and J lost 1, with 11 bases in between. CDR3 DNA: TGCGCCAGCAGCCAGCAAGAACTGAACACCGGGGAGCTGTTTTTT. It codes for CASSQQELNTGELFF. The full variable domain, completed using reference TRBV5-1 and TRBJ2-2, is KAGVTQTPRYLIKTRGQQVTLSCSPISGHRSVSWYQQTPGQGLQFLFEYFSETQRNKGNFPGRFSGRQFSNSRSEMNVSTLELGDSALYLCASSQQELNTGELFFGEGSRLTVL.

This clone turned up a few times. The J gene is TRBJ2-1, the V gene TRBV19; 13 bases agree with TRBD2. V gave up 6 bases and J gave up 7 bases; unmatched junction bases: 6. Germline CDR1 is LNHDA and CDR2 is SQIVND (reference sequence). The length of the CDR3 is 15 residues. The CDR3 DNA reads as TGTGCCAGTAGGCGGGGGACTAGCGGGATGAATGAGCAGTTCTTC. This codes for CASRRGTSGMNEQFF. Variable domain in full (rest from reference TRBV19 and TRBJ2-1): DGGITQSPKYLFRKEGQNVTLSCEQNLNHDAMYWYRQDPGQGLRLIYYSQIVNDFQKGDIAEGYSVSREKKESFPLTVTSAQKNPTAFYLCASRRGTSGMNEQFFGPGTRLTVL.

The chain links TRBV5-8 to TRBJ2-5, with a weak D call TRBD2 (6 bases). Germline V gene sequence: CDR1 SGHTS, CDR2 YDEGEE. This CDR3 comprises 15 residues. V shed 2 bases and J shed 2 bases, with 13 bases lying between them. In DNA, the CDR3 is TGTGCCAGCAGCTTCGACGGGGGTAGTCAAGAGACCCAGTACTTC. Encoded protein: CASSFDGGSQETQYF.

The rearrangement uses TRBV3-1 (or the pseudogene TRBV3-2) and TRBJ1-2; D call uncertain. The CDR3 consists of 16 residues. Trimming took 1 base from V and 6 from J, leaving 18 bases between them. Germline V gene data show CDR1 as LGHDT and CDR2 as YNNKEL (reference sequence). The CDR3 region is CASSQVSTRKSDGYTF. The CDR3 DNA reads TGTGCCAGCAGCCAAGTATCCACCCGGAAGTCGGATGGCTACACCTTC.

The V gene is TRBV9, the J gene TRBJ2-1; D is tentatively TRBD1 or TRBD2 (5 bases each). Germline V gene lookup returns CDR1 SGDLS and CDR2 YYNGEE. The CDR3 length is 15 residues. The V end lost 4 bases, the J end lost 8 bases, and 19 bases lay between the germline ends. The CDR3 DNA follows: TGTGCCAGCAGCCCTCCGGGACCATTAAGCCATGAGCAGTTCTTC. Protein product: CASSPPGPLSHEQFF.

The chain recombines TRBV6-6 with TRBJ1-2, with a tentative D call TRBD1 (5 bases). Per germline, CDR1 MNHNY and CDR2 SVGAGI (reference sequence). The V gene lost 2 bases and the J gene lost 2 bases, with 6 bases spanning the gap. The CDR3 runs 13 residues. The CDR3 sequence: CASSYRQNYGYTF. The CDR3 DNA is TGTGCCAGCAGTTACAGACAGAACTATGGCTACACCTTC.

J is TRBJ2-1 and V is TRBV30, with 8 bases identical to TRBD2. V lost 5 bases to trimming and J lost 4 bases; unmatched junction nucleotides: 7. Germline CDR1 is GTSNPN and CDR2 is SVGIG (reference sequence). CDR3 length equals 14 residues. CDR3 amino acids: CAWGTSGAYNEQFF. CDR3 coding DNA: TGTGCCTGGGGTACTAGCGGAGCTTACAATGAGCAGTTCTTC.

This clone was counted between two and nine times. This chain joins TRBV18 and TRBJ1-2; D is unresolved. This CDR3 has 13 residues. Deletions cut 2 bases from V and 5 bases from J, with 9 bases between. Germline-derived CDR1 and CDR2 are KGHSH and LQKENI. The chain's CDR3 is CASSPANEYGYTF. As DNA, the CDR3 is TGTGCCAGCTCACCAGCGAATGAGTATGGCTACACCTTC.

This clone was observed a few times. The rearrangement joins TRBV4-1 to TRBJ2-7; the D call may be TRBD1 or TRBD2 (5 bases each). The CDR3 runs 18 residues. The germline gives CDR1 MGHRA, CDR2 YSYEKL. Trimming left V 4 bases short and J 3 bases short, with 25 bases between. In nucleotides, the CDR3 is TGCGCCAGCAGCCCTAGATCCGACGCGAGGGGACCCAACTACGAGCAGTACTTC. This encodes CASSPRSDARGPNYEQYF.

V usage is TRBV10-2 and J usage is TRBJ1-2; 7 nucleotides match TRBD1. The germline V gene has CDR1 WSHSY and CDR2 SAAADI. The trim removed 3 bases at V and 6 bases at J, leaving 1 base unmatched. The CDR3 covers 12 residues. CDR3 nucleotide sequence: TGCGCCAGCAGTGACAGGGGGGATGGCTACACCTTC. As protein: CASSDRGDGYTF.

Concerning this clone: Relative to the germline gene, one junction end is altered; a read error may explain this. The V gene is TRBV28, the J gene TRBJ1-4, with D maybe TRBD1 (6 bases). Looked up from germline, CDR1 is MDHEN and CDR2 is SYDVKM. CDR3 length: 11 amino acids. This CDR3 is CASSPGTNLIF. CDR3 sequence (DNA): TGTGCCAGCAGTCCCGGGACAAACTTGATTTTT.

The chain links TRBV5-1 to TRBJ1-2; perhaps TRBD1 as D (6 bases). V lost 5 bases and J 2 bases, leaving 13 bases between the germline ends. The germline gives CDR1 SGHRS, CDR2 YFSETQ. The CDR3 consists of 14 residues. The CDR3 loop reads CASSSNTGNYGYTF. The CDR3 bases are TGCGCCAGCAGTTCCAATACAGGGAACTATGGCTACACCTTC.

The CDR3 DNA follows: TGTGCCAGCAAGTGGCACCGGGGCGAGCAGTACTTC. Translated, it gives CASKWHRGEQYF. This chain uses TRBV12-3 or TRBV12-4 with TRBJ2-7; TRBD2 is a possible D gene (5 bases). The V end lost 7 bases, the J end lost 6 bases, and 13 bases lay between the germline ends. There are 12 residues in the CDR3.

The chain is built from TRBV4-2 and TRBJ1-4; 8 bases are a match to TRBD1. The CDR3 extends over 17 amino acids. Germline V CDR1 and CDR2: LGHNA, YNFKEQ. V dropped 1 base and J dropped 0; count of bases not matched to a gene: 4. CDR3 region: CASSQGRGPATNEKLFF. CDR3 DNA: TGTGCCAGCAGCCAAGGCAGGGGGCCCGCAACTAATGAAAAACTGTTTTTT.

The chain employs TRBV7-9 and TRBJ1-1, with a weak D call TRBD1 (5 bases). V was cut by 6 bases and J by 1 base, with 21 bases left in between. The CDR3 consists of 17 residues. Germline CDR1 and CDR2: SEHNR and FQNEAQ (reference sequence). The CDR3 sequence: CASSSIDRKKTNTEAFF. The CDR3 DNA reads as TGTGCCAGCAGTTCCATAGACAGAAAAAAAACGAACACTGAAGCTTTCTTT.

This rearrangement joins TRBV6-5 to TRBJ1-2; a weak D match, TRBD1 (5 bases). The CDR3 has 14 residues. Per germline, CDR1 MNHEY and CDR2 SVGAGI. V was pared by 7 bases and J by 8 bases, with 20 bases between. CDR3 sequence (DNA): TGTGCCAGCACCCCAACAGGTCTCGCCTTCGGCTACACCTTC. Its protein is CASTPTGLAFGYTF.

The table lists this clone with a count of one. The chain couples TRBV1 to TRBJ1-5. TRBV1 is given as a pseudogene. The CDR3 sequence is 16 residues long. The DNA for the CDR3 is TGCACCAGCAGCCAAGATTCGGGAATTGGCAATCAGCCCCAGCATTTT. Translated, it gives CTSSQDSGIGNQPQHF.

The chain recombines TRBV5-6 with TRBJ1-2; the match to TRBD1 covers 7 bases. There are 14 residues in the CDR3. The trim removed 4 bases at V and 4 bases at J, leaving 7 bases unmatched. CDR1 is SGHDT, CDR2 YYEEEE, per germline. Written as DNA, the CDR3 is TGTGCCAGCAGCACGGGGGGACAGACCTATGGCTACACCTTC. Amino acids: CASSTGGQTYGYTF.

The chain uses TRBV7-9 and TRBJ2-2; 9 bases match TRBD2. The CDR3 is 17 amino acids. Germline V gene sequence: CDR1 SEHNR, CDR2 FQNEAQ (reference sequence). Trimming removed 0 bases from V and 6 bases from J; junction bases left unmatched: 8. The CDR3 is CASSLAGVAGEPGELFF. The CDR3 bases are TGTGCCAGCAGCTTAGCGGGAGTAGCGGGAGAACCCGGGGAGCTGTTTTTT.

The chain recombines TRBV6-2 or TRBV6-3 with TRBJ1-3; D gene uncertain. The germline V gene has CDR1 MNHEY and CDR2 SVGEGT. The V gene lost 6 bases and the J gene lost 4 bases, with 13 bases spanning the gap. This CDR3 has 14 residues. CDR3 DNA: TGTGCCAGCAGCCCCGGGCCGGAGGGAAACACCATATATTTT. Protein sequence: CASSPGPEGNTIYF.

The chain is built from TRBV18 and TRBJ2-1, with unresolved D. The CDR3 length is 15 residues. Trimming stripped 2 bases from V and 8 bases from J, with 16 bases between. Germline CDR1 reads KGHSH; CDR2 reads LQKENI. CDR3 sequence (DNA): TGTGCCAGCTCACCATTTGTTCCCCTTGGGGATGAGCAGTTCTTC. Amino acid sequence: CASSPFVPLGDEQFF.

V usage is TRBV9 and J usage is TRBJ1-1; a weak D match, TRBD1 (5 bases). V was pared by 0 bases and J by 0 bases, with 12 bases between. In germline, CDR1 is SGDLS, CDR2 YYNGEE. The CDR3 is made up of 16 amino acids. CDR3 amino acids: CASSVGGNRMNTEAFF. CDR3 DNA sequence: TGTGCCAGCAGCGTAGGGGGGAATCGAATGAACACTGAAGCTTTCTTT.

The gene calls are TRBV5-1 and TRBJ2-1; possible D gene TRBD1, 5 bases. V lost 0 bases and J 5 bases, leaving 9 bases between the germline ends. This CDR3 has 14 amino acids. Germline V gene sequence: CDR1 SGHRS, CDR2 YFSETQ. CDR3 nucleotide sequence: TGCGCCAGCAGCTTGGGACAGCTAGACAATGAGCAGTTCTTC. Amino acid sequence: CASSLGQLDNEQFF.